The 16 T cell receptor beta chains below come from one sample, sequenced in a study of OX40 agonist ivuxolimab in advanced cancers. Receptor amplification or capture employed the immunoSEQ multiplex PCR assay. TCRdb obtained this table from immuneACCESS and retained in-frame rearrangements with V and J assigned. These tables miss some clones; where compared with another copy, unresolved V genes account for less than half of the shortfall, and the remainder is unexplained. The sample table lists 25,000 to 35,000 clones, 80% of them with a count of one. Approximately 20% of the sample is in the top ten clones. The sample here was CD4+ or CD8+ T cells sorted from blood, taken in a trial of the OX40 agonist ivuxolimab. Source of these receptors: an adult with an advanced solid tumor such as melanoma, head and neck, liver or kidney cancer.

The chain employs TRBV27 and TRBJ2-4; 11 bases agree with TRBD2. V trimming: 5 bases; J trimming: 1 base; junction bases outside the gene matches: 10. Germline V gene lookup returns CDR1 MNHEY and CDR2 SMNVEV (reference sequence). The CDR3 runs 18 residues. The DNA of the CDR3 is TGTGCCAGCAGTATCCCTAGCGGGGGGAATCTGGCCAAAAACATTCAGTACTTC. This codes for CASSIPSGGNLAKNIQYF.

The V call is TRBV5-1, the J call TRBJ1-4, with D tentatively TRBD1 (6 bases). Germline CDR1 is SGHRS and CDR2 is YFSETQ. V gave up 4 bases and J gave up 2 bases, with 12 bases separating them. There are 15 residues in the CDR3. The CDR3 bases are TGCGCCAGCAGCCCCCGGGGGGCTACTAATGAAAAACTGTTTTTT. Translation gives CASSPRGATNEKLFF.

This clone was detected only once. This rearrangement joins TRBV1 to TRBJ1-3. TRBV1 is deemed a pseudogene. The CDR3 totals 16 residues. In DNA, the CDR3 is TGCACCAGCAGTCGTACCTGGCAGCCCTCTGGAAACACCATATATTTT. It is translated as CTSSRTWQPSGNTIYF.

The chain combines TRBV2 with TRBJ2-3, with 8 bases identical to TRBD2. CDR1 and CDR2 (germline): SNHLY, FYNNEI. This CDR3 comprises 13 residues. J was trimmed by 6 bases and V by 7 bases; bases with no gene match: 6. CDR3 loop: CASTGTRGDTQYF. CDR3 DNA sequence: TGTGCCAGCACCGGGACTAGAGGGGATACGCAGTATTTT.

The CDR3 loop reads CASSFRISSSYEQYF. The DNA for the CDR3 is TGTGCCAGCAGCTTTAGAATTTCTAGCTCCTACGAGCAGTACTTC. V usage is TRBV5-5 and J usage is TRBJ2-7; D not resolved. This CDR3 spans 15 amino acids. The V gene lost 2 bases and the J gene lost 0 bases, with 12 bases spanning the gap. The germline gives CDR1 SGHKS, CDR2 YYEKEE (reference sequence).

V usage is TRBV5-4 and J usage is TRBJ2-7; TRBD2 agrees at 10 bases. The ends lost 4 bases at V and 0 bases at J; junction bases unmatched: 4. Per germline, CDR1 SGHNT and CDR2 YYREEE (reference sequence). The CDR3 covers 15 residues. The DNA of the CDR3 is TGTGCCAGCAGCCTTAGCGGGGGGCCCTCCTACGAGCAGTACTTC. This gives the protein CASSLSGGPSYEQYF.

The rearrangement joins TRBV9 to TRBJ2-1; D call uncertain. This CDR3 region has 14 residues. Trimming shortened V by 4 bases and J by 5 bases, and 13 bases separated the two germline ends. The germline V gene encodes CDR1 SGDLS and CDR2 YYNGEE. The CDR3 DNA follows: TGTGCCAGCAGCTCTATGTGGTGGGACAATGAGCAGTTCTTC. Residues: CASSSMWWDNEQFF.

The rearrangement joins TRBV7-2 to TRBJ1-5; possible D gene TRBD1, 6 bases. The CDR3 is 14 amino acids. The germline V gene encodes CDR1 SGHTA and CDR2 FQGNSA. The V gene lost 2 bases and the J gene lost 7 bases, with 12 bases spanning the gap. The CDR3 loop is CASSLLAGDQPQHF. The CDR3 DNA reads TGTGCCAGCAGCTTATTGGCAGGGGACCAGCCCCAGCATTTT.

Remarks on this clone: Other DNA sequences from this sample encode an identical CDR3 as well. The chain uses TRBV20-1 and TRBJ2-5, with D unresolved. The CDR3 loop spans 11 amino acids. V lost 6 bases to trimming and J lost 5 bases, with 10 bases between them. Germline V CDR1 and CDR2: DFQATT, SNEGSKA (reference sequence). DNA of the CDR3: TGCAGTGCCCAAGTCAGGGAGACCCAGTACTTC. This translates into CSAQVRETQYF.

V usage is TRBV6-5 and J usage is TRBJ2-3, with 10 nucleotides matching TRBD2. Per the germline V gene, CDR1 is MNHEY and CDR2 is SVGAGI. V gave up 3 bases and J gave up 8 bases; unmatched junction bases: 8. CDR3 length: 15 amino acids. Here the CDR3 reads CASSYSSGGDRTQYF. The CDR3 DNA reads TGTGCCAGCAGTTATTCTAGCGGGGGTGATCGTACGCAGTATTTT.

The rearrangement joins TRBV7-9 to TRBJ2-1; tentative D call: TRBD1 (5 bases). This CDR3 spans 12 amino acids. Germline values: CDR1 SEHNR, CDR2 FQNEAQ (reference sequence). The V gene lost 1 base and the J gene lost 8 bases, with 6 bases spanning the gap. This chain's CDR3 is CASSLGGDEQFF. The DNA of the CDR3 is TGTGCCAGCAGCTTAGGGGGCGATGAGCAGTTCTTC.

This chain connects TRBV5-5 to TRBJ1-1; D uncertain. Trimming cost V 10 bases and J 0 bases, with 19 bases left between them. Per germline, CDR1 SGHKS and CDR2 YYEKEE (reference sequence). This CDR3 contains 15 residues. The CDR3 sequence: CASFLFDQVNTEAFF. The CDR3 DNA sequence: TGTGCCTCATTCCTCTTCGACCAGGTGAACACTGAAGCTTTCTTT.

The chain is built from TRBV5-1 and TRBJ2-1; the match to TRBD2 covers 9 bases. The CDR3 is 15 residues long. J lost 2 bases, V lost 4 bases, and 4 bases had no gene match. Germline V gene sequence: CDR1 SGHRS, CDR2 YFSETQ. The CDR3 here is CASSPSGGPYNEQFF. The CDR3 DNA follows: TGCGCCAGCAGCCCGAGCGGGGGGCCCTACAATGAGCAGTTCTTC.

The chain is built from TRBV19 and TRBJ2-1; TRBD2 matches 10 bases. Germline-derived CDR1 and CDR2 are LNHDA and SQIVND (reference sequence). V lost 5 bases and J lost 0; bases outside the gene matches: 13. The CDR3 totals 19 residues. The CDR3 loop reads CASSPTSGGAYGSYNEQFF. The CDR3 bases are TGTGCCAGTAGTCCAACGAGCGGGGGGGCCTATGGCTCCTACAATGAGCAGTTCTTC.

The chain employs TRBV13 and TRBJ1-6, with D possibly TRBD1 on 6 matching bases. V was trimmed by 5 bases and J by 7 bases, leaving 15 bases between them. This CDR3 has 15 residues. CDR1 PRHDT and CDR2 FYEKMQ come from the germline V gene (reference sequence). CDR3 sequence: CASSPGQLLNSPLHF. CDR3 bases: TGTGCCAGCAGCCCTGGACAGTTGTTAAATTCACCCCTCCACTTT. The full variable domain, its missing parts supplied by reference TRBV13 and TRBJ1-6, is AAGVIQSPRHLIKEKRETATLKCYPIPRHDTVYWYQQGPGQDPQFLISFYEKMQSDKGSIPDRFSAQQFSDYHSELNMSSLELGDSALYFCASSPGQLLNSPLHFGNGTRLTVT.

V and J are TRBV10-3 and TRBJ2-3, with a weak D call TRBD1 (5 bases). The CDR3 runs 15 residues. Germline CDR1 reads ENHRY; CDR2 reads SYGVKD. The germline V and J ends were trimmed by 3 bases and 0 bases, with 10 bases remaining between them. The CDR3 reads CAISDSGSSTDTQYF. The CDR3, as DNA: TGTGCCATCAGTGACTCAGGGTCTAGCACAGATACGCAGTATTTT.